This record covers a single T cell receptor beta chain. Antigen: not known. From the 5' RACE reads, TCRdb called clonotypes with MiXCR, one entry per CDR3 protein. The sample consists of more than 450,000 distinct CDR3 sequences, 18% of them appearing once. These data originate in a study of T-cell memory formation after mild COVID-19. The study's findings and limits: Mainly CM and EM harbored the contracting CD4+ clones; mainly EMRA harbored the CD8+ ones. Clones contracting day 15 to 85 were balanced CD4/CD8; later expanders leaned CD4+.

The CDR3 contains 15 residues. V gave up 7 bases and J gave up 6 bases, with 22 bases separating them. Germline CDR1 reads SGHRS; CDR2 reads YFSETQ. Sequenced input: PBMCs or a T cell subset sorted from them (not recorded which). The TCR originated in an adult woman who had mild COVID-19 (a few samples of this study predate the infection). Cell type and time point are not known. The chain couples TRBV5-1 to TRBJ1-1, with D possibly TRBD1 on 5 matching bases. CDR3 protein: CASRIGQGGTPEAFF. The CDR3 region has the DNA TGCGCCAGCCGTATTGGGCAGGGTGGGACCCCTGAAGCTTTCTTT.